These 6 T cell receptor beta chains share one sample of origin, sequenced in a study of blood T cell repertoires in COVID-19. Sequencing was performed with immunoSEQ multiplex PCR; in TCRdb, only in-frame clones are kept and a portion is missing. The repertoire holds about 150,000 clones, with approximately 87% as singletons. Sample: peripheral blood. These receptors all stem from a woman in her sixties or seventies with acute or convalescent COVID-19.

The V and J genes are TRBV18 and TRBJ2-2; perhaps TRBD1 as D (6 bases). Trimming stripped 8 bases from V and 7 bases from J, with 11 bases between. Germline V gene lookup returns CDR1 KGHSH and CDR2 LQKENI. This CDR3 has 12 amino acids. The CDR3 sequence: CASQGSNGELFF. The CDR3 nucleotides are TGTGCCAGCCAGGGGAGTAACGGGGAGCTGTTTTTT.

The V gene is TRBV6-5, the J gene TRBJ1-5; D gene unclear. Germline V CDR1 and CDR2: MNHEY, SVGAGI. The V and J ends lost 0 bases and 0 bases respectively, with 9 bases between them. The CDR3 consists of 16 residues. The CDR3 is CASSYSVTNSNQPQHF. DNA of the CDR3: TGTGCCAGCAGTTACTCTGTGACAAATAGCAATCAGCCCCAGCATTTT.

This sequence joins TRBV28 and TRBJ2-1; 9 nucleotides align to TRBD2. The CDR3 runs to 12 residues. Germline CDR1 is MDHEN and CDR2 is SYDVKM. V shed 8 bases, J shed 7 bases, and the junction held 3 bases outside the gene matches. The CDR3 DNA follows: TGTGCCAGCGGGACTAGCCTGAATGAGCAGTTCTTC. This gives the protein CASGTSLNEQFF.

The CDR3 loop is CASSYGQDNQPQHF. CDR3 sequence (DNA): TGTGCCAGCAGTTACGGACAGGACAATCAGCCCCAGCATTTT. The chain recombines TRBV6-5 with TRBJ1-5; the match to TRBD1 covers 7 bases. Germline V gene sequence: CDR1 MNHEY, CDR2 SVGAGI. The CDR3 totals 14 residues. Trimming removed 2 bases from V and 3 bases from J; junction bases left unmatched: 1.

The genes are TRBV6-5 and TRBJ2-1, with 7 bases identical to TRBD1. V gave up 7 bases and J gave up 2 bases; unmatched junction bases: 5. This CDR3 is built from 14 residues. Per the germline V gene, CDR1 is MNHEY and CDR2 is SVGAGI. CDR3 loop: CASNRGRAYNEQFF. The CDR3 nucleotides are TGTGCCAGCAACAGGGGCCGAGCCTACAATGAGCAGTTCTTC.

The J gene is TRBJ1-2, the V gene TRBV4-1; maybe TRBD1 (5 bases). V lost 0 bases and J 8 bases, leaving 19 bases between the germline ends. This CDR3 spans 16 amino acids. Looked up from germline, CDR1 is MGHRA and CDR2 is YSYEKL. CDR3 sequence: CASSQDRQGSSWGYTF. The CDR3 region has the DNA TGCGCCAGCAGCCAAGATCGGCAGGGTTCTTCCTGGGGCTACACCTTC.